Many counts were recorded for the clone carrying this TCR beta chain. No antigen is known for it. TCRdb re-called the reads through MiXCR, storing one row per CDR3 protein. The data hold about 500,000 distinct CDR3 sequences, with around a third observed a single time. Trimming took off 5 bases at V and 5 bases at J, with 20 bases between the two ends. The CDR3 loop spans 16 amino acids. CDR1 and CDR2 from the germline V gene are SGHTA and FQGTGA. The sample belongs to a study of T cell repertoires in cytomegalovirus infection. Study observations and caveats: The study found HLA-C-restricted CMV-specific TCR beta clonotypes dominating the ex vivo response.

The receptor was derived from a human donor in good health (CMV status not recorded). Some clones in this sample may be carry-over from other donors' samples. This sample comprised cultured PBMCs, obtained from culture after CMV antigen stimulation. This chain uses TRBV7-3 with TRBJ2-3; possibly TRBD2 for D (5 bases). The CDR3 reads CASSPESAARGDTQYF. CDR3 nucleotide sequence: TGTGCCAGCAGCCCAGAGTCGGCTGCACGGGGAGATACGCAGTATTTT.